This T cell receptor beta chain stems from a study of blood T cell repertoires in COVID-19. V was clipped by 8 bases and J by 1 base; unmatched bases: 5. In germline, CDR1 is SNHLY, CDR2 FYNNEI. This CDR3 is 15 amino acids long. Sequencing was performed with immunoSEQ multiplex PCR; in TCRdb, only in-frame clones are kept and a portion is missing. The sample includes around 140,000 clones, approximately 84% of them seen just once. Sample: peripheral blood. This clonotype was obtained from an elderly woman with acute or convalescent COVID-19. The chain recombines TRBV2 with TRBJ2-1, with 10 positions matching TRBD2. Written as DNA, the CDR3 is TGTGCCAGCGCTGGGACTAGCGAGTCCTACAATGAGCAGTTCTTC. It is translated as CASAGTSESYNEQFF.